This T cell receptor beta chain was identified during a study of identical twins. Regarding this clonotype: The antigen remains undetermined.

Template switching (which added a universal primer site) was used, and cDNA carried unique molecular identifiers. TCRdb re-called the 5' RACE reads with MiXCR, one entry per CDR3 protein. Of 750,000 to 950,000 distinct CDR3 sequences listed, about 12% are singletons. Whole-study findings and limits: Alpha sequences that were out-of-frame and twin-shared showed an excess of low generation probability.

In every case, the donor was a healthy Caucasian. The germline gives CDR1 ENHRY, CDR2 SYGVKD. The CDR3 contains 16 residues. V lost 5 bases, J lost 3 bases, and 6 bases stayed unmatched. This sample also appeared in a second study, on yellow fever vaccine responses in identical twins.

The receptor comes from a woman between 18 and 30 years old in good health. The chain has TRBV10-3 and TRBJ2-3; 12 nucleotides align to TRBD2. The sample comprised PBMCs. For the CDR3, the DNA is TGTGCCATCAGTCCCCTAGCGGGGGGGCCGACAGATACGCAGTATTTT. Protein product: CAISPLAGGPTDTQYF.